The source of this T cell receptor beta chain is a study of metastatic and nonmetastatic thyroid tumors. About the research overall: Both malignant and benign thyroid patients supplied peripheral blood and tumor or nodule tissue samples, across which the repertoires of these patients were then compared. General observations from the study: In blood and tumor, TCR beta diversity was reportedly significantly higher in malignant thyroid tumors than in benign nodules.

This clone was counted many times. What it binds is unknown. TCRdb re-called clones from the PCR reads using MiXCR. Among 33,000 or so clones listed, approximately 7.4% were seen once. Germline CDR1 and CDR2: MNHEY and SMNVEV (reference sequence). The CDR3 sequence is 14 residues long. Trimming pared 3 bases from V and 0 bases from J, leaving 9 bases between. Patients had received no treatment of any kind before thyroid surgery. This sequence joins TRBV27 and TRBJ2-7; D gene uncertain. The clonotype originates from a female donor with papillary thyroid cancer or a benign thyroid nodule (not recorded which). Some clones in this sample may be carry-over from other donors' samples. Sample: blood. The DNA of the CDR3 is TGTGCCAGCAGTTTGGTGGTGAGCTCCTACGAGCAGTACTTC. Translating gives CASSLVVSSYEQYF.